These 3 T cell receptor beta chains came from one sample sequenced in a study of T cells in localized non-small cell lung cancer. Measured with immunoSEQ multiplex PCR; TCRdb has only the in-frame clones, and not every one. The data contain nearly 25,000 clones, about 92% of them seen just once; the ten biggest clones take up 12% to 15%. The specimen comprised peripheral blood, sampled before any cancer treatment. The receptors were gathered from a man aged 40 to 75 with stage III squamous cell lung carcinoma.

The chain joins TRBV6-6 to TRBJ1-2, with a tentative D call TRBD1 (5 bases). The V gene lost 5 bases and the J gene lost 4 bases, with 17 bases spanning the gap. This CDR3 is built from 15 residues. Germline CDR1 MNHNY, CDR2 SVGAGI (reference sequence). CDR3 amino acids: CASSDRQYDPYGYTF. Here the CDR3 DNA reads TGTGCCAGCAGTGACAGACAGTACGACCCCTATGGCTACACCTTC.

Worth noting for this clone: The same CDR3 arises from other DNA sequences in this sample as well. J is TRBJ2-3 and V is TRBV27; D not resolved. The CDR3 loop spans 12 amino acids. The germline V gene encodes CDR1 MNHEY and CDR2 SMNVEV (reference sequence). The V end was cut by 3 bases, the J end by 5 bases, with 6 bases between. The CDR3 nucleotides are TGTGCCAGCAGTTTGAGTGGAGATACGCAGTATTTT. This translates into CASSLSGDTQYF.

The rearrangement links TRBV28 to TRBJ1-1; D unresolved. Looked up from germline, CDR1 is MDHEN and CDR2 is SYDVKM. Trimming took 5 bases from V and 0 from J, leaving 7 bases between them. This CDR3 comprises 13 residues. The CDR3, as DNA: TGTGCCAGCAGTAGAGCGGTGAACACTGAAGCTTTCTTT. Its translation is CASSRAVNTEAFF.